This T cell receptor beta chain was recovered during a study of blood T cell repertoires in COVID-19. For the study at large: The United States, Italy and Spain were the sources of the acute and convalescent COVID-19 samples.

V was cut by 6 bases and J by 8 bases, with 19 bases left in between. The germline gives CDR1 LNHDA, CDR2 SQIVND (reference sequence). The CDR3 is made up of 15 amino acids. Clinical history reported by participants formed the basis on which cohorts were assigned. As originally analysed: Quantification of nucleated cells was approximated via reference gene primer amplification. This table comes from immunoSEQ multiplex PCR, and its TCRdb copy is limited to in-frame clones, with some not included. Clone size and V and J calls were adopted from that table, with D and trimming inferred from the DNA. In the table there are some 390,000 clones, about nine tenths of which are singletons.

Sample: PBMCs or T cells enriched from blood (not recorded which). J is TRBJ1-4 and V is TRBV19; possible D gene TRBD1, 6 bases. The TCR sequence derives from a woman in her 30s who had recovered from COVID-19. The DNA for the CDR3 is TGTGCCAGTAGCACCCAGTCCGGGACACAGGAAAAACTGTTTTTT. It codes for CASSTQSGTQEKLFF.